This TCR beta chain was captured in a study of T cell repertoires in cytomegalovirus infection. Study as a whole: Public TCR beta signatures were indicative of both CMV infection and a matching HLA type.

One entry per CDR3 protein results from TCRdb running MiXCR on the reads. The table shows approximately 500,000 distinct CDR3 sequences, with 15% to 20% occurring only once. As for this clonotype: The antigen remains unidentified.

Study results and limitations: Summed public TCR beta family frequency identified CMV carriers bearing the relevant HLA. HLA-C-restricted CMV-specific TCR beta clonotypes prevailed in the ex vivo response.

The TCR originated in a human donor in good health (CMV status not recorded). Some clones in this sample may be carry-over from other donors' samples. The specimen was CD8+ T cells from PBMCs.

The CDR3 sequence: CATSRMDGSTDTQYF. The CDR3 nucleotides are TGTGCCACCAGCAGAATGGACGGTAGCACAGATACGCAGTATTTT. The chain has TRBV24-1 and TRBJ2-3, with D uncertain. CDR3 size: 15 residues. V was cut by 7 bases and J by 0 bases, with 13 bases left in between. The germline gives CDR1 KGHDR, CDR2 SFDVKD.